This TCR beta chain appears in the sequencing data of a study of blood T cell repertoires in COVID-19. The CDR3 has 16 residues. Germline values: CDR1 SGDLS, CDR2 YYNGEE. The trim removed 0 bases at V and 5 bases at J, leaving 7 bases unmatched. Original data processing: Using reference gene primer amplification, nucleated cell counts were estimated. Repertoires were generated with immunoSEQ multiplex PCR, while TCRdb's copy carries only in-frame clones and drops some. The V and J calls and clone size were taken over from that table, and D and trimming were inferred from the DNA. The top ten hold roughly 12% of the sample, which has some 97,000 clones, 85% seen once.

The sequenced material came from peripheral blood. The chain recombines TRBV9 with TRBJ2-2, with 7 positions matching TRBD2. The source of this sequence is a man between 45 and 60 years old with active or convalescent COVID-19. In nucleotides, the CDR3 is TGTGCCAGCAGCGTAGTGGCGGGAGTGAGGACCGGGGAGCTGTTTTTT. It is translated as CASSVVAGVRTGELFF.